The 17 T cell receptor beta chains below come from one sample, sequenced in a study of blood T cell repertoires in COVID-19 (TCRdb year 2020). The method behind the library was the immunoSEQ multiplex PCR assay. In its TCRdb copy, this immuneACCESS table keeps in-frame sequences only and misses some clones. Where compared with another copy, unresolved V genes explain less than half of these, and the others have no known cause. Within this sample are 65,000 to 80,000 clones, with around 86% of them counted one time only. The ten largest clones represent 6.5% to 9.5% of the sample. Sequences were obtained from peripheral blood. The receptors were gathered from a man between 50 and 59 years old with active COVID-19.

The rearrangement joins TRBV6-6 to TRBJ2-7; 8 nucleotides agree with TRBD1. Germline V gene data show CDR1 as MNHNY and CDR2 as SVGAGI (reference sequence). The junction had 9 bases not matched to a gene; V was cut back by 0 bases and J by 5 bases. The CDR3 contains 16 residues. CDR3 sequence: CASSYSKDRASHEQYF. CDR3 in DNA: TGTGCCAGCAGTTACTCTAAGGACAGGGCGTCCCACGAGCAGTACTTC.

The chain couples TRBV20-1 to TRBJ2-7; TRBD1 is a possible D gene (6 bases). V lost 5 bases and J 3 bases, leaving 8 bases between the germline ends. Germline V gives CDR1 DFQATT, CDR2 SNEGSKA (reference sequence). This CDR3 contains 11 residues. This CDR3 is CSAGGIYEQYF. The CDR3 DNA sequence: TGCAGTGCTGGGGGCATCTACGAGCAGTACTTC.

V usage is TRBV7-9 and J usage is TRBJ2-3; perhaps TRBD1 as D (6 bases). The CDR3 is 15 residues long. CDR1 and CDR2 (germline): SEHNR, FQNEAQ (reference sequence). V was pared by 5 bases and J by 4 bases, with 16 bases between. The CDR3 DNA reads as TGTGCCAGCAGCCTACGGACAGTGGAAGCAGATACGCAGTATTTT. Translated: CASSLRTVEADTQYF.

The sample holds one count of this clone. The chain uses TRBV27 and TRBJ2-7; D might be TRBD1 (6 bases). CDR1 and CDR2 (germline): MNHEY, SMNVEV (reference sequence). Trimming pared 7 bases from V and 3 bases from J, leaving 16 bases between. The CDR3 extends over 14 amino acids. CDR3: CASTRRGYGYEQYF. DNA of the CDR3: TGTGCCAGCACCAGAAGGGGGTATGGCTACGAGCAGTACTTC.

The V call is TRBV7-2, the J call TRBJ2-2; a weak D match, TRBD1 (6 bases). CDR1 and CDR2 (germline): SGHTA, FQGNSA. The CDR3 runs 15 residues. V lost 2 bases and J 6 bases, leaving 13 bases between the germline ends. The CDR3, as DNA: TGTGCCAGCAGCTTACAGGCAGGGGCGTCCGGGGAGCTGTTTTTT. Amino acids: CASSLQAGASGELFF.

V and J are TRBV11-2 and TRBJ2-7; weak D call: TRBD2 (5 bases). The CDR3 contains 15 residues. Germline lookup yields CDR1 SGHAT and CDR2 FQNNGV. Trimming left V 5 bases short and J 4 bases short, with 18 bases between. For the CDR3, the DNA is TGTGCCAGCAGCCCCACAAGATTAGCGTCGTACGAGCAGTACTTC. It specifies CASSPTRLASYEQYF.

This rearrangement joins TRBV10-3 to TRBJ2-2, with 8 bases that match TRBD1. Looked up from germline, CDR1 is ENHRY and CDR2 is SYGVKD. The V segment lost 5 bases and the J segment 8 bases; nucleotides outside the gene matches: 10. The CDR3 is 15 residues long. The CDR3 region has the DNA TGTGCCATCAGTCCGGGACAGGCCTCTGGGGGGGAGCTGTTTTTT. Amino acids: CAISPGQASGGELFF.

This chain uses TRBV10-3 with TRBJ2-7; 8 bases line up with TRBD1. The CDR3 totals 12 residues. Trimming removed 11 bases from V and 5 bases from J; junction bases left unmatched: 8. Germline lookup yields CDR1 ENHRY and CDR2 SYGVKD. The CDR3 nucleotides are TGTGCCGCCTCGGACAGGGAGAACGAGCAGTACTTC. It yields the protein CAASDRENEQYF.

The chain is built from TRBV19 and TRBJ2-7; 9 positions match TRBD1. The CDR3 contains 13 residues. CDR1 LNHDA and CDR2 SQIVND come from the germline V gene (reference sequence). V shed 6 bases and J 6 bases; nucleotides not matched to a gene: 6. CDR3 nucleotide sequence: TGTGCCAGTAGCCTTAACAGGGGGCTCGAGCAGTACTTC. This translates into CASSLNRGLEQYF.

The rearrangement uses TRBV9 and TRBJ1-2, with 9 bases identical to TRBD1. Trimming took 3 bases from V and 6 from J; bases not matched to a gene: 3. Germline CDR1 and CDR2: SGDLS and YYNGEE. The CDR3 runs 13 residues. CDR3 coding DNA: TGTGCCAGCAGCGCCGGGACAGGGAATGGCTACACCTTC. This gives the protein CASSAGTGNGYTF.

This clone came up once. V usage is TRBV5-1 and J usage is TRBJ2-7, with 7 bases that match TRBD1. V trimming: 4 bases; J trimming: 5 bases; junction bases outside the gene matches: 12. This CDR3 contains 15 residues. Germline V gene sequence: CDR1 SGHRS, CDR2 YFSETQ. In DNA form, the CDR3 reads TGCGCCAGCAGCGCCACTCGACAGGGACCCCACGAGCAGTACTTC. Protein product: CASSATRQGPHEQYF.

The rearrangement uses TRBV28 and TRBJ1-5, with D unclear. This CDR3 is 15 amino acids long. In germline, CDR1 is MDHEN, CDR2 SYDVKM. V was cut by 6 bases and J by 5 bases, with 17 bases left in between. CDR3 in amino acids: CASSPSGSGDQPQHF. The CDR3 DNA reads as TGTGCCAGCAGCCCTAGCGGCAGTGGGGATCAGCCCCAGCATTTT.

The V gene is TRBV28, the J gene TRBJ2-5, with 11 nucleotides matching TRBD2. V shed 7 bases, J shed 1 base, and the junction held 2 bases outside the gene matches. CDR3 length: 14 amino acids. CDR1 MDHEN and CDR2 SYDVKM come from the germline V gene. For the CDR3, the DNA is TGTGCCAGCATCGGACTAGCGGGCCAAGAGACCCAGTACTTC. Its translation is CASIGLAGQETQYF.

The chain has TRBV28 and TRBJ2-7; D possibly corresponds to TRBD2 (6 bases). Trimming took off 6 bases at V and 2 bases at J, with 14 bases between the two ends. This CDR3 region has 14 residues. The germline V gene encodes CDR1 MDHEN and CDR2 SYDVKM. The CDR3 coding sequence is TGTGCCAGCAGCCTAGAAGGGACTCCCTACGAGCAGTACTTC. Protein sequence: CASSLEGTPYEQYF.

This chain links TRBV11-3 with TRBJ1-1; possible D gene TRBD1, 5 bases. V was shortened by 5 bases and J by 0 bases, with 7 bases between the two germline ends. The germline V gene has CDR1 SGHNT and CDR2 YENEEA. The CDR3 totals 13 residues. CDR3 sequence reads: CASSAGVNTEAFF. In DNA, the CDR3 is TGTGCCAGCAGCGCGGGGGTGAACACTGAAGCTTTCTTT.

V gene TRBV3-1 (or the pseudogene TRBV3-2) combines with J gene TRBJ1-3; 9 bases line up with TRBD1. The V gene end was trimmed by 5 bases and the J gene end by 3 bases; junction bases not matched to a gene: 11. CDR1 is LGHDT, CDR2 YNNKEL, per germline (reference sequence). This CDR3 is 17 amino acids long. CDR3 sequence: CASSGLDRGSYGNTIYF. CDR3 DNA sequence: TGTGCCAGCAGCGGACTGGACAGGGGAAGTTATGGAAACACCATATATTTT.

This clone is labeled large. This chain connects TRBV7-2 to TRBJ1-5; no reliable D call. Germline-derived CDR1 and CDR2 are SGHTA and FQGNSA. Deletions cut 5 bases from V and 11 bases from J, with 22 bases between. There are 15 residues in the CDR3. CDR3 DNA: TGTGCCAGCAGCCTCCTGGAGGGTGCCCAGAGGGCCCAGCATTTT. This gives the protein CASSLLEGAQRAQHF. Variable domain in full (rest from reference TRBV7-2 and TRBJ1-5): GAGVSQSPSNKVTEKGKDVELRCDPISGHTALYWYRQSLGQGLEFLIYFQGNSAPDKSGLPSDRFSAERTGGSVSTLTIQRTQQEDSAVYLCASSLLEGAQRAQHFGDGTRLSIL.